This is a list of T cell receptor beta chains from one sample in a study of blood T cell repertoires in COVID-19. Generated by immunoSEQ multiplex PCR, the TCRdb table keeps only in-frame clones and is missing some. Of about 190,000 clones listed, 70% to 90% are singletons. Sequencing used peripheral blood. The receptors were gathered from a human donor in a cohort sampled during active COVID-19. The CDR3 runs from the conserved cysteine through the conserved F or W. The order of the fields is D gene, V gene, clone size, J gene, CDR3 DNA, CDR3 protein. D genes are given only for firm matches. Clone size appears in some rows only: once, few, many, or a class for an expanded clone.

NA	TRBV7-8	NA	TRBJ1-4	TGTGCCAGCAGCCCACTCCACGGTGAAAAACTGTTTTTT	CASSPLHGEKLFF
TRBD1	TRBV19	few	TRBJ1-2	TGTGCCAGTAGCCGAGGACAGGGGGCTGAGGGCTACACCTTC	CASSRGQGAEGYTF
TRBD2	TRBV3-1/TRBV3-2	NA	TRBJ2-3	TGTGCCAGCATGCGACTAGCGGGGGCCCCTCGCTTTGATACGCAGTATTTT	CASMRLAGAPRFDTQYF
NA	TRBV30	few	TRBJ1-1	TGTGCCTGGAGTAAGGACAGCCACACTGAAGCTTTCTTT	CAWSKDSHTEAFF
TRBD1	TRBV2	NA	TRBJ1-4	TGTGCCAGCAGGGGAAGGACAGGGATAGCAACTAATGAAAAACTGTTTTTT	CASRGRTGIATNEKLFF
TRBD1	TRBV7-2	many	TRBJ1-2	TGTGCCAGCAGCAAGGACAGGGACTATGGCTACACCTTC	CASSKDRDYGYTF
TRBD1	TRBV27	NA	TRBJ2-6	TGTGCCAGCAGTTTGACAGGGGGCGCGTCTGGGGCCAACGTCCTGACTTTC	CASSLTGGASGANVLTF
NA	TRBV10-3	NA	TRBJ1-1	TGTGCCATGAAAGGGCCAGGGGTGACTGAAGCTTTCTTT	CAMKGPGVTEAFF
TRBD1	TRBV11-2	NA	TRBJ2-5	TGTGCCAGCAGCTCAACAGGGGGGCACCAAGAGACCCAGTACTTC	CASSSTGGHQETQYF
TRBD1	TRBV28	once	TRBJ1-3	TGTGCCAGCAGTTTATCAAAGGGGGCAGGGGGAAACACCATATATTTT	CASSLSKGAGGNTIYF
NA	TRBV11-2	NA	TRBJ2-1	TGTGCCAGCAGCTTAGATGGACTCCGGTACAATGAGCAGTTCTTC	CASSLDGLRYNEQFF
NA	TRBV6-2/TRBV6-3	NA	TRBJ1-1	TGTGCCAGCAGTTACGGAGGAGGATTAGCTTTCTTT	CASSYGGGLAFF
NA	TRBV5-5	once	TRBJ1-6	TGTGCCAGCAGCTTGGGCGACTATCGGAATTCACCCCTCCACTTT	CASSLGDYRNSPLHF
NA	TRBV3-1/TRBV3-2	NA	TRBJ1-1	TGTGCCAGCAGGACAGAGACGAACACTGAAGCTTTCTTT	CASRTETNTEAFF
NA	TRBV28	NA	TRBJ1-5	TGTGCCAGCAGTTTACGGTTCGCTGAACAGCCCCAGCATTTT	CASSLRFAEQPQHF
TRBD2	TRBV5-1	NA	TRBJ2-5	TGCGCCAGCAGCCCGGGACTAGCGGGAGGGACGGGGGAGACCCAGTACTTC	CASSPGLAGGTGETQYF
TRBD2	TRBV3-1/TRBV3-2	NA	TRBJ2-1	TGTGCCAGCAGCCAGAGTGAGCGGACTAGCGACAATGAGCAGTTCTTC	CASSQSERTSDNEQFF
NA	TRBV19	NA	TRBJ2-2	TGTGCCACGAGGGCAGGACCTGGAAGGGAGCTGTTTTTT	CATRAGPGRELFF
TRBD1	TRBV6-5	NA	TRBJ1-1	TGTGCCAGCAGTTGGGGGACAGGGGCTGAAGCTTTCTTT	CASSWGTGAEAFF
NA	TRBV10-3	NA	TRBJ2-7	TGTGCCATCAGTGAGGCGGGATCCTACGAGCAGTACTTC	CAISEAGSYEQYF
NA	TRBV7-9	NA	TRBJ2-7	TGTGCCAGCAGCCTACAGAGCTCCTACGAGCAGTACTTC	CASSLQSSYEQYF
NA	TRBV2	NA	TRBJ2-4	TGTGCCAGCTCGAAGGCTCCGACACTAGCCAAAAACATTCAGTACTTC	CASSKAPTLAKNIQYF
NA	TRBV6-5	NA	TRBJ2-7	TGTGCCAGCAGTTTTACCAACCAGTACGAGCAGTACTTC	CASSFTNQYEQYF
TRBD1	TRBV2	once	TRBJ2-3	TGTGCCAGCACAAGGACAGGGTCGGGAACAGATACGCAGTATTTT	CASTRTGSGTDTQYF
NA	TRBV7-6	NA	TRBJ2-7	TGTGCCAGCGGACCTTTTTTGGGCGGACTCTTCTCCTACGAGCAGTACTTC	CASGPFLGGLFSYEQYF
TRBD2	TRBV5-4	NA	TRBJ2-5	TGTGCCAGCAGCAAGGGAGGGGAAGGCCAAGAGACCCAGTACTTC	CASSKGGEGQETQYF
NA	TRBV27	NA	TRBJ2-7	TGTGCCAGCAGTCCCCCGACAGACCCGCCTTACGAGCAGTACTTC	CASSPPTDPPYEQYF
TRBD1	TRBV19	NA	TRBJ1-1	TGTGCCAGTAGTTCCGACAGGGGGGCGAACACTGAAGCTTTCTTT	CASSSDRGANTEAFF
NA	TRBV6-5	NA	TRBJ1-2	TGTGCCAGCACCTACCTTGGGAGGGGTAACTATGGCTACACCTTC	CASTYLGRGNYGYTF
TRBD2	TRBV5-4	NA	TRBJ2-3	TGTGCCAGCAGCTTGGCCAAAGGACTAGCGGGGGGAGGGGATACGCAGTATTTT	CASSLAKGLAGGGDTQYF
NA	TRBV21-1	NA	TRBJ1-5	TGTGCCAGCAGCAAAGTAGGGGCAGCAACTAGCAATCAGCCCCAGCATTTT	CASSKVGAATSNQPQHF
NA	TRBV5-4	NA	TRBJ1-2	TGTGCCAGCAGCTTGCGGGGTGGGGAGAGTCGCTATGGCTACACCTTC	CASSLRGGESRYGYTF
NA	TRBV20-1	NA	TRBJ1-1	TGCAGTGCTAGCCAGGGGACTGAAGCTTTCTTT	CSASQGTEAFF
NA	TRBV9	NA	TRBJ1-2	TGTGCCAGCAGCGCGAACTATGGCTACACCTTC	CASSANYGYTF
TRBD1	TRBV5-5	NA	TRBJ2-7	TGTGCCAGCAGCTTAGGACAGGGTGTGTACGAGCAGTACTTC	CASSLGQGVYEQYF
TRBD2	TRBV6-2/TRBV6-3	NA	TRBJ2-3	TGTGCCAGCAGTCAGACTAGCGGGGGACGCACAGATACGCAGTATTTT	CASSQTSGGRTDTQYF
NA	TRBV18	once	TRBJ1-6	TGTGCCAGCTCACGTCTACCCCCCATCGTGGCCCAGGGTGGCAATTCACCCCTCCACTTT	CASSRLPPIVAQGGNSPLHF
NA	TRBV2	many	TRBJ1-5	TGTGCCAGCTCGGGGTTTATGGGCAATCAGCCCCAGCATTTT	CASSGFMGNQPQHF
NA	TRBV9	NA	TRBJ2-7	TGTGCCAGCAGCGTAGCCGAGATAGGGAGGAGGCAGTACTTC	CASSVAEIGRRQYF
NA	TRBV9	NA	TRBJ1-1	TGTGCCAGCAGCTCCCAGGGGAACACTGAAGCTTTCTTT	CASSSQGNTEAFF
NA	TRBV6-6	NA	TRBJ2-2	TGTGCCAGCAGGCCCACAGGGAGGAACACCGGGGAGCTGTTTTTT	CASRPTGRNTGELFF
TRBD1	TRBV2	NA	TRBJ1-5	TGTGCCAGCAGGGCCACAGGGGGCGCCGGGTATCAGCCCCAGCATTTT	CASRATGGAGYQPQHF
NA	TRBV6-2/TRBV6-3	NA	TRBJ1-2	TGTGCCAGCAGTTACAAGCGGGGTGGCTACACCTTC	CASSYKRGGYTF
NA	TRBV11-2	NA	TRBJ2-7	TGTGCCAGCAGTTTGACTGAGGGGGTTAAGCCATACGAGCAGTACTTC	CASSLTEGVKPYEQYF
NA	TRBV25-1	once	TRBJ1-1	TGTGCCAGCAGTAGGCCGGGAGACACTGAAGCTTTCTTT	CASSRPGDTEAFF
TRBD2	TRBV6-1	NA	TRBJ2-3	TGTGCCAGCACCCGGGGGGGTAGTACAGATACGCAGTATTTT	CASTRGGSTDTQYF
TRBD1	TRBV19	NA	TRBJ1-5	TGTGCCAGTAGTGAAATCAGGGGGCCGCGGGGGCATCAGCCCCAGCATTTT	CASSEIRGPRGHQPQHF
NA	TRBV6-5	NA	TRBJ2-2	TGTGCCAGCAGTTACTCGGCGGCCGCGAACACCGGGGAGCTGTTTTTT	CASSYSAAANTGELFF
NA	TRBV4-3	once	TRBJ2-1	TGCGCCAGCAGCCAAACCGTCAGGGGAGTTGGAGTTTTTATTGAGCAGTTCTTC	CASSQTVRGVGVFIEQFF
NA	TRBV11-2	NA	TRBJ2-7	TGTGCCAGCAGCTCAGTGCGGGGACTTTCCTACGAGCAGTACTTC	CASSSVRGLSYEQYF
NA	TRBV3-1/TRBV3-2	NA	TRBJ2-7	TGTGCCAGCAGCCAAGATAGCGAGCAGTACTTC	CASSQDSEQYF